This T cell receptor beta chain is from a study of T cell responses to AZD1222 COVID-19 vaccine. Study background: Second-dose intervals of approximately 4 or approximately 12 weeks were pooled.

V dropped 0 bases and J dropped 4 bases, with 6 bases sitting between them. Per germline, CDR1 LNHDA and CDR2 SQIVND (reference sequence). This CDR3 is 13 amino acids long. As regards this clone: The target antigen is unknown.

Libraries were prepared by immunoSEQ multiplex PCR; TCRdb keeps only in-frame clonotypes and omits some of them. This repertoire shows over 95,000 clones, around nine tenths found once; its top ten account for roughly 12%. Broader study findings: Repertoire collection took place solely once the T cell response had peaked.

The sequences come from peripheral blood, collected on day 0 of AZD1222 vaccination. This TCR came from an adult in good health. The rearrangement links TRBV19 to TRBJ1-1; D unclear. CDR3 nucleotides: TGTGCCAGTAGTATAGATCATAGCACTGAAGCTTTCTTT. Translated: CASSIDHSTEAFF.